The entry below gives a single TCR beta chain sequence along with its context. Its antigen is not known. The PCR was carried out with 60 Vbeta primers and 13 Jbeta primers. Generated by immunoSEQ multiplex PCR, the TCRdb table keeps only in-frame clones and is missing some. Among some 150,000 clones, 82% were seen once, and the ten largest hold 5% to 7.5%. The data were taken from a study of cytomegalovirus exposure and HLA in healthy donors. Study details: Across more than 350 genotyped donors, 81% landed in the Caucasian-associated ancestry cluster. Study-wide results and limits: Reported results showed that the classifier diagnosed cytomegalovirus status with high specificity and sensitivity. Later analysis reportedly placed an Asian-associated ancestry cluster below the roughly 630-donor mean in N-insertions. Association with HLA alleles at 0.05 false discovery rate was found for 15,000 to 20,000 TCR beta sequences in a later analysis.

Trimming removed 1 base from V and 3 bases from J; junction bases left unmatched: 2. Germline loops: CDR1 SGHVS, CDR2 FQNEAQ. The CDR3 loop spans 15 amino acids. Sequenced sample: PBMCs. The chain uses TRBV7-8 and TRBJ1-5; TRBD1 aligns across 8 bases. This TCR derives from a woman in her fifties or sixties in good health and CMV-seropositive. CDR3 DNA sequence: TGTGCCAGCAGCTTAGGACAGGGGACCAATCAGCCCCAGCATTTT. Its protein product is CASSLGQGTNQPQHF.